These 5 T cell receptor beta chains came from one sample sequenced in a study of blood T cell repertoires in COVID-19. TCRdb's copy holds only in-frame clones and misses some; the assay was immunoSEQ multiplex PCR. Here the sample spans hundreds of thousands of clones, around 87% being singletons. The material sequenced was PBMCs or T cells enriched from blood (not recorded which). These TCRs come from a woman aged 40 to 49 with acute COVID-19.

V is TRBV10-3 and J is TRBJ1-1; 7 bases agree with TRBD1. The trim removed 0 bases at V and 5 bases at J, leaving 12 bases unmatched. Germline CDR1 reads ENHRY; CDR2 reads SYGVKD. The CDR3 runs to 17 residues. The chain's CDR3 is CAISESEGTAKGTEAFF. The CDR3 bases are TGTGCCATCAGTGAGTCGGAAGGGACAGCCAAGGGGACTGAAGCTTTCTTT.

The chain joins TRBV5-4 to TRBJ2-7; 11 bases are a match to TRBD2. CDR1 and CDR2 from the germline V gene are SGHNT and YYREEE (reference sequence). This CDR3 contains 15 residues. J gave up 4 bases and V 4 bases, and 7 bases lay outside the gene matches. CDR3 loop: CASSNIGTSGYEQYF. CDR3 bases: TGTGCCAGCAGCAACATTGGGACTAGCGGTTACGAGCAGTACTTC. Combining the CDR3 with reference TRBV5-4 and TRBJ2-7 gives the whole variable domain ETGVTQSPTHLIKTRGQQVTLRCSSQSGHNTVSWYQQALGQGPQFIFQYYREEENGRGNFPPRFSGLQFPNYSSELNVNALELDDSALYLCASSNIGTSGYEQYFGPGTRLTVT.

The V and J genes are TRBV29-1 and TRBJ2-2, with 12 bases lining up with TRBD2. Germline CDR1 SQVTM, CDR2 ANQGSEA. CDR3 size: 17 residues. J gave up 5 bases and V 1 base, and 8 bases lay outside the gene matches. The CDR3 DNA reads as TGCAGCGTTGAAGCGGCTAGCGGGAGGGCCGGAACCGGGGAGCTGTTTTTT. It encodes CSVEAASGRAGTGELFF.

This rearrangement joins TRBV4-1 to TRBJ1-1; tentatively, D is TRBD1 (6 bases). The CDR3 has 16 residues. CDR1 and CDR2 (germline): MGHRA, YSYEKL. Between the trimmed V and J ends, which lost 0 bases and 8 bases, there was a span of 19 bases. The CDR3: CASSQDMGTTPNEAFF. In DNA form, the CDR3 reads TGCGCCAGCAGCCAAGATATGGGGACAACCCCGAACGAAGCTTTCTTT.

The sample holds one count of this clone. J is TRBJ1-1 and V is TRBV7-9; possible D gene TRBD1, 5 bases. This CDR3 spans 14 amino acids. Germline-derived CDR1 and CDR2 are SEHNR and FQNEAQ (reference sequence). The V and J ends lost 5 bases and 3 bases respectively, with 13 bases between them. Here the CDR3 DNA reads TGTGCCAGCAGCCCCCCAGGGAGGGACACTGAAGCTTTCTTT. It translates to CASSPPGRDTEAFF.